This T cell receptor beta chain is from a study of somatic mutations in cytotoxic T cells in rheumatoid arthritis. Study-wide background: Patients had 30 ml EDTA blood drawn right after diagnosis, before any treatment.

Deletions cut 2 bases from V and 2 bases from J, with 10 bases between. CDR3 length: 14 residues. Germline V gives CDR1 SEHNR, CDR2 FQNEAQ (reference sequence). Isolating CD4+ and CD8+ cells involved positive magnetic bead selection on an AutoMACS. Their purity was then checked by flow cytometry. TCRdb's table, derived via immunoSEQ multiplex PCR, lists solely in-frame clones and lacks some. The table includes a few thousand clones, about 90% detected once. The receptor's source is a woman in her fifties or sixties with rheumatoid arthritis. This chain uses TRBV7-9 with TRBJ2-7, with D tentatively TRBD1 (5 bases). The specimen sequenced was CD8+ T cells sorted from blood. The CDR3 is CASSLTGQTYEQYF. The CDR3 bases are TGTGCCAGCAGCTTAACAGGACAAACCTACGAGCAGTACTTC. Supplemented by reference TRBV7-9 and TRBJ2-7, the full variable domain reads DTGVSQNPRHKITKRGQNVTFRCDPISEHNRLYWYRQTLGQGPEFLTYFQNEAQLEKSRLLSDRFSAERPKGSFSTLEIQRTEQGDSAMYLCASSLTGQTYEQYFGPGTRLTVT.